This record covers a single T cell receptor (beta chain). Its antigen remains unidentified. This record comes from a study of neurological immune-mediated disorders. Study as a whole: The approximately 34 multiple sclerosis patients comprised 31 relapsing-remitting and 3 secondary progressive cases. Study-level results: The phylogenetic placement of 18 of 34 multiple sclerosis patients' repertoires in one related-CDR3 cluster constitutes a possible signature. It was HTLV-1-associated myelopathy that showed the most TCR clonal expansion, while multiple sclerosis showed the least, falling below healthy controls.

Trimming took off 0 bases at V and 1 base at J, with 10 bases between the two ends. The CDR3 spans 16 residues. Looked up from germline, CDR1 is SGHNT and CDR2 is YYREEE (reference sequence). TCRdb ran MiXCR on the 5' RACE reads and lists one entry per CDR3 protein. The sample lists 55,000 to 65,000 distinct CDR3 sequences, roughly 3.5% occurring once. Source material was 2 million unsorted PBMCs, stored at -80 °C in RNAlater. The source material was PBMCs. The receptor was derived from a woman aged 50 to 60 with multiple sclerosis. V is TRBV5-4 and J is TRBJ2-2, with a possible D match to TRBD2 (6 bases). CDR3 residues: CASSLALAWNTGELFF. The CDR3 DNA follows: TGTGCCAGCAGCTTGGCACTAGCTTGGAACACCGGGGAGCTGTTTTTT.